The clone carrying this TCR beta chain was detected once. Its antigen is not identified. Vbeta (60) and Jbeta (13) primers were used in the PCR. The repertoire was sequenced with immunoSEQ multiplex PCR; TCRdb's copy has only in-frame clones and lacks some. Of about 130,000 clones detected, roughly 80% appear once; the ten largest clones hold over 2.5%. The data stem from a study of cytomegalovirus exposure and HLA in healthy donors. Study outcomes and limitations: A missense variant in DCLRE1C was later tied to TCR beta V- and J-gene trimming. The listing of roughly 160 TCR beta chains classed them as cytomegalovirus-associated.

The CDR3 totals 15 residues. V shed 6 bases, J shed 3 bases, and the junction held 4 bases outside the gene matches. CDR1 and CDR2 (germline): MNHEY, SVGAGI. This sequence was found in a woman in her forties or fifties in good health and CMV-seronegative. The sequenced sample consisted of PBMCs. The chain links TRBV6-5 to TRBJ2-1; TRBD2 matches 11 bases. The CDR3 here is CASSRTSGGYNEQFF. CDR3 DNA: TGTGCCAGCAGCCGTACTAGCGGGGGCTACAATGAGCAGTTCTTC.